This T cell receptor beta chain was recovered during a study of a mutant IDH1 vaccine in newly diagnosed glioma. Across the study: Vaccines were begun 4-6 weeks after radiotherapy alone, or with temozolomide cycles. Earlier care involved radiotherapy, temozolomide, or both, and the majority received both.

Sample time point: week 23, last vaccination. In every dose of vaccine, 300 ug of mutant IDH1 20-mer peptide was given alongside topical imiquimod. There were new WHO grade 3 or 4 astrocytomas in the donors, and these were IDH1-mutant and ATRX-lost. As for this clone: The target antigen is unknown.

The V gene's germline CDR1 is SGHRS and CDR2 YFSETQ. Trimming removed 0 bases from V and 5 bases from J, with 5 bases in between. The CDR3 totals 13 residues. The data were produced by immunoSEQ multiplex PCR, yet TCRdb's version contains in-frame clones alone and is incomplete. The sample gives tens of thousands of clones, 75% to 90% of which show up once; 5% to 8% is in the top ten. The sequence derives from a man between 35 and 55 years old with glioma. Here the sequenced sample was PBMCs, taken from a glioma patient whose treatment included an IDH1 peptide vaccine. This sequence joins TRBV5-1 and TRBJ2-2; D is possibly TRBD1 (5 bases). As DNA, the CDR3 is TGCGCCAGCAGCTTGGCAGGGACCGGGGAGCTGTTTTTT. This translates into CASSLAGTGELFF.